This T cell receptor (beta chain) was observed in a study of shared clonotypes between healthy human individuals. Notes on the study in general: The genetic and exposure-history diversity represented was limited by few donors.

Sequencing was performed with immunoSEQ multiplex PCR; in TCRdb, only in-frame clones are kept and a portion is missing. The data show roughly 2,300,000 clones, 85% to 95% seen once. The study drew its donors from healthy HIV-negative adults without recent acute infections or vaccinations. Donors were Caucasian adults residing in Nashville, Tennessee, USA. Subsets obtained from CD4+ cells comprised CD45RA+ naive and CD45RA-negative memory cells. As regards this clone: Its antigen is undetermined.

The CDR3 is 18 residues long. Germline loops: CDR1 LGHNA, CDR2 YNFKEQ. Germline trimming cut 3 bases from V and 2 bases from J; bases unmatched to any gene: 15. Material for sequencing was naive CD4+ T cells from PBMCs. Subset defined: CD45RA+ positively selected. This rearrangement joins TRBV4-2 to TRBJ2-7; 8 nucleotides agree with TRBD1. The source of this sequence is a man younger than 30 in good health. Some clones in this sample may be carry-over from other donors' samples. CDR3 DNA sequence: TGTGCCAGCAGCCACCTCAAAGGCCGACAGGGGATTCCCTACGAGCAGTACTTC. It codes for CASSHLKGRQGIPYEQYF.